The TCR beta chain under discussion was sequenced for a study of identical twins. Overall study findings and caveats: Partial confounding of zero-insertion analyses by invariant MAIT and iNKT cells was possible. Within beta out-of-frame sequences, the excess sharing observed between twins was weaker.

CDR3 size: 15 residues. J lost 9 bases, V lost 2 bases, and 11 bases had no gene match. CDR1 and CDR2 from the germline V gene are SGHKS and YYEKEE (reference sequence). TCRdb used MiXCR to reprocess the 5' RACE reads, holding one entry per CDR3 protein. In the table there are about 720,000 distinct CDR3 sequences, about 20% of which are singletons. This clonotype was found a few times. Its antigen is not identified. These data were likewise used in another study, on T cells expressing NK-cell markers.

The specimen sequenced was PBMCs. This receptor was identified in a young woman in good health. J is TRBJ1-1 and V is TRBV5-5; TRBD1 aligns across 9 bases. CDR3 loop: CASSFFGSTGGKAFF. The CDR3 DNA reads as TGTGCCAGCAGCTTCTTTGGATCAACAGGGGGCAAAGCTTTCTTT.